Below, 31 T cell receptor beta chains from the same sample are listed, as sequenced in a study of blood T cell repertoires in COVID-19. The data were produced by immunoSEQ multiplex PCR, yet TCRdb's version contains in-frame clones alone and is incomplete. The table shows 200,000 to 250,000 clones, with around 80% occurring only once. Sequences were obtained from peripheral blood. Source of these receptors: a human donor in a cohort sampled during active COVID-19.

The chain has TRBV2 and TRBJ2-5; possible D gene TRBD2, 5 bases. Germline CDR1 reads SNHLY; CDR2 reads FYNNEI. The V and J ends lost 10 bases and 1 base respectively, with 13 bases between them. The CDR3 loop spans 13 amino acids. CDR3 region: CAIIRRLQETQYF. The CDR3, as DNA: TGTGCCATCATCCGGAGGCTCCAAGAGACCCAGTACTTC.

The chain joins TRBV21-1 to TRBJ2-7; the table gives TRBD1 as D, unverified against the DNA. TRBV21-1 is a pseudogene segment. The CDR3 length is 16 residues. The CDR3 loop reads CASSKPRGTFSYEQYF. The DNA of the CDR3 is TGTGCCAGCAGCAAACCCAGGGGGACTTTCTCCTACGAGCAGTACTTC.

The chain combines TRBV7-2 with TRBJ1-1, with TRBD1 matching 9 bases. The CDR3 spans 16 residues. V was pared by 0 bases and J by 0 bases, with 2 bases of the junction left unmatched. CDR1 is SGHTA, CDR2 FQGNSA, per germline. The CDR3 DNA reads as TGTGCCAGCAGCTTAGCGGGACAGGGCATGAACACTGAAGCTTTCTTT. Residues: CASSLAGQGMNTEAFF.

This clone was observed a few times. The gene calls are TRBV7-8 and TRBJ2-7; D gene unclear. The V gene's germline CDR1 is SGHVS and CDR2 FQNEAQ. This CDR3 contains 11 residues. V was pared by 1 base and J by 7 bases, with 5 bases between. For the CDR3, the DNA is TGTGCCAGCAGCTTAGATCGTGAGCAGTACTTC. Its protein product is CASSLDREQYF.

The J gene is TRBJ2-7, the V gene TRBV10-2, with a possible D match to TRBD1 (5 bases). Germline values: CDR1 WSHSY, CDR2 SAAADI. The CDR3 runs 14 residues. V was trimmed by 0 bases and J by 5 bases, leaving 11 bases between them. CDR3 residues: CASSESGAMNEQYF. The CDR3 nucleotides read TGCGCCAGCAGTGAGTCAGGGGCGATGAACGAGCAGTACTTC.

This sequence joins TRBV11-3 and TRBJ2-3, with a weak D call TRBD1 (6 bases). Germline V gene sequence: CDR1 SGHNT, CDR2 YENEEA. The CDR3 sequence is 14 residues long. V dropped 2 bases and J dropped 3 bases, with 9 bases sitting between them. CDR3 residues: CASSLHRETDTQYF. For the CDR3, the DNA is TGTGCCAGCAGCTTACACAGGGAAACAGATACGCAGTATTTT.

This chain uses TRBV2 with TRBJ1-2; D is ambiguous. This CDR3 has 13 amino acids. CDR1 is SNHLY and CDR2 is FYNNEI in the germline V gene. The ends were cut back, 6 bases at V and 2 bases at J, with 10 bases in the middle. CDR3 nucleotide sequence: TGTGCCAGCAGCTATGACAAGAACTATGGCTACACCTTC. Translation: CASSYDKNYGYTF.

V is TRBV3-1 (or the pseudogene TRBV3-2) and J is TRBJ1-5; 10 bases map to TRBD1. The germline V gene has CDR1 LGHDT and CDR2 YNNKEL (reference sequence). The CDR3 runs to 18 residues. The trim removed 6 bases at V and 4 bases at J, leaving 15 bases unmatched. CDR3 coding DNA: TGTGCCAGCAGGGGGGGACAGGGGAATGGTTCGGGGAATCAGCCCCAGCATTTT. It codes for CASRGGQGNGSGNQPQHF.

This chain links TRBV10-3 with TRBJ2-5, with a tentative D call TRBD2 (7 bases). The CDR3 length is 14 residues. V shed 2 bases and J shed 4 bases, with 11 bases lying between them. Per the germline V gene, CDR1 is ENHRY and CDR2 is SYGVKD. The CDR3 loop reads CAISEGGGGETQYF. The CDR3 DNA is TGTGCCATCAGTGAGGGGGGGGGCGGAGAGACCCAGTACTTC.

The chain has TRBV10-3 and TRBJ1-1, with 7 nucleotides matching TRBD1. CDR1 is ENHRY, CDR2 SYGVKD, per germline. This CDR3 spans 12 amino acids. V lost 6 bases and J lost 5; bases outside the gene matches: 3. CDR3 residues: CAIRGTVTEAFF. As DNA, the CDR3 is TGTGCCATCAGGGGGACAGTGACTGAAGCTTTCTTT.

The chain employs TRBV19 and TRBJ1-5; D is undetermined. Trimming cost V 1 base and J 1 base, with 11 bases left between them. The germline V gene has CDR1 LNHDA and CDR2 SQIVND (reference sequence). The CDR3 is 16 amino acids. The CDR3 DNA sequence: TGTGCCAGTAGTATAGGACTGACGGTGAGCAATCAGCCCCAGCATTTT. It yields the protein CASSIGLTVSNQPQHF.

The CDR3 loop is CASSAYRGRSDNSPLHF. CDR3 sequence (DNA): TGTGCCAGCAGTGCCTACAGGGGGCGGTCGGATAATTCACCCCTCCACTTT. The chain joins TRBV6-1 to TRBJ1-6, with 9 bases aligning to TRBD1. Germline V lookup: CDR1 MNHNS, CDR2 SASEGT. The CDR3 length is 17 residues. The junction had 9 bases not matched to a gene; V was cut back by 4 bases and J by 5 bases.

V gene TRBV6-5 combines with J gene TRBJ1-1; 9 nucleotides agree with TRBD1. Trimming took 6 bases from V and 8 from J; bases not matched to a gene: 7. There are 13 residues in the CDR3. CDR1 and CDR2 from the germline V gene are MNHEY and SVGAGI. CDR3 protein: CASSRTGVKEAFF. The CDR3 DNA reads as TGTGCCAGCAGCCGGACAGGGGTTAAGGAAGCTTTCTTT.

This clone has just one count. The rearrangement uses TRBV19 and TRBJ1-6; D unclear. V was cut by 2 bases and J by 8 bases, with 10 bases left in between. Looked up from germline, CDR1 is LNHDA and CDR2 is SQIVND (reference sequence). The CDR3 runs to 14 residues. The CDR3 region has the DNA TGTGCCAGTAGTATACGAGAGAGATATTCACCCCTCCACTTT. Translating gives CASSIRERYSPLHF.

CDR3 loop: CASSLVYRGYEQYF. CDR3 coding DNA: TGTGCCAGCAGCTTGGTGTACAGGGGATACGAGCAGTACTTC. The chain couples TRBV7-9 to TRBJ2-7; 7 bases match TRBD1. Germline V gene lookup returns CDR1 SEHNR and CDR2 FQNEAQ (reference sequence). The CDR3 contains 14 residues. The junction had 6 bases not matched to a gene; V was cut back by 3 bases and J by 4 bases.

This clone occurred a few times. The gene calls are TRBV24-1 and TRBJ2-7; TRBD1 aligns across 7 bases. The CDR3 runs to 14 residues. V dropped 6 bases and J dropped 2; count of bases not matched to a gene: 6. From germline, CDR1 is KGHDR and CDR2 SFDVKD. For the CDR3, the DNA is TGTGCCACCAGTAAAGGACAGGCACCCTACGAGCAGTACTTC. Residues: CATSKGQAPYEQYF.

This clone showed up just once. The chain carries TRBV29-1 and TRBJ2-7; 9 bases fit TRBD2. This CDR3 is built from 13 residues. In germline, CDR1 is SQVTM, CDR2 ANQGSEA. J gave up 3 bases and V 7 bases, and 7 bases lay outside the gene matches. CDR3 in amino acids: CSALLAGRYEQYF. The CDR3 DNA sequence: TGCAGCGCTCTACTAGCGGGCCGCTACGAGCAGTACTTC.

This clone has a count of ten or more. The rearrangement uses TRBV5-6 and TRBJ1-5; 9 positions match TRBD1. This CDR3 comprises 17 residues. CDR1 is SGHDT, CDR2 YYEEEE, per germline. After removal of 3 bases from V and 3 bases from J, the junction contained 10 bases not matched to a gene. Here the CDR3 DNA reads TGTGCCAGCAGCTCCACGGACAGGGGCCTACTCAATCAGCCCCAGCATTTT. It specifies CASSSTDRGLLNQPQHF. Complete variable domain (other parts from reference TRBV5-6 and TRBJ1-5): DAGVTQSPTHLIKTRGQQVTLRCSPKSGHDTVSWYQQALGQGPQFIFQYYEEEERQRGNFPDRFSGHQFPNYSSELNVNALLLGDSALYLCASSSTDRGLLNQPQHFGDGTRLSIL.

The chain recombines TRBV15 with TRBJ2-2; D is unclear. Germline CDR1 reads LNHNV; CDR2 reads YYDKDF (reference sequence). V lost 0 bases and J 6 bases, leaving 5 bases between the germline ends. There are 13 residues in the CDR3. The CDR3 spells CATSRDRAGELFF. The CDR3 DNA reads TGTGCCACCAGCAGAGACCGGGCCGGGGAGCTGTTTTTT. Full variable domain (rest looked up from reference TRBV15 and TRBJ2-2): DAMVIQNPRYQVTQFGKPVTLSCSQTLNHNVMYWYQQKSSQAPKLLFHYYDKDFNNEADTPDNFQSRRPNTSFCFLDIRSPGLGDTAMYLCATSRDRAGELFFGEGSRLTVL.

CDR3 coding DNA: TGTGCCAGCAGCCAAGGGGGGGGGCACGTATACGAGCAGTACTTC. Translating it yields CASSQGGGHVYEQYF. The chain uses TRBV3-1 (or the pseudogene TRBV3-2) and TRBJ2-7; the D gene is possibly TRBD2 (7 bases). CDR1 and CDR2 from the germline V gene are LGHDT and YNNKEL (reference sequence). Trimming cost V 1 base and J 4 bases, with 14 bases left between them. The CDR3 extends over 15 amino acids.

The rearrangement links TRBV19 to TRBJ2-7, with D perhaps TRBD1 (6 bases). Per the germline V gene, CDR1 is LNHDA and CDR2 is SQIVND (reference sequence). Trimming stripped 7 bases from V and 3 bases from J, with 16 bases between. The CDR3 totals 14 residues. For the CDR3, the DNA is TGTGCCAGTACCCCTAAGGCAGGGGACTACGAGCAGTACTTC. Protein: CASTPKAGDYEQYF.

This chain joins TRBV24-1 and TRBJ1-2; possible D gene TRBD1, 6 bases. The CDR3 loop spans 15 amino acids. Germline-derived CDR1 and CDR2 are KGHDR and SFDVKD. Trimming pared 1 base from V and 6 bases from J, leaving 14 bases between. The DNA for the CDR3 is TGTGCCACCAGTGATTTCGGGGGGGCCAATAATGGCTACACCTTC. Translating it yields CATSDFGGANNGYTF.

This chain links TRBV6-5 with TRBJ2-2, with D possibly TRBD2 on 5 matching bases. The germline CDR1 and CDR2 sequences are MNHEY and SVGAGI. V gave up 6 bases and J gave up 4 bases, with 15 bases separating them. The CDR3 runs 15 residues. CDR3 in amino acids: CASSNTSPRTGELFF. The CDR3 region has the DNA TGTGCCAGCAGCAATACTAGTCCCCGCACCGGGGAGCTGTTTTTT.

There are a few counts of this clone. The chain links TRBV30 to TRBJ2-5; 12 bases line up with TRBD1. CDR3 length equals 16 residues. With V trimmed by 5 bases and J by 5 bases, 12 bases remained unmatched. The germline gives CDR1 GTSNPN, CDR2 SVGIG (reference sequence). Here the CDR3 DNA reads TGTGCCTGGGGGGCAGAGGGGACAGGGGGCCGGGAGACCCAGTACTTC. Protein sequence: CAWGAEGTGGRETQYF.

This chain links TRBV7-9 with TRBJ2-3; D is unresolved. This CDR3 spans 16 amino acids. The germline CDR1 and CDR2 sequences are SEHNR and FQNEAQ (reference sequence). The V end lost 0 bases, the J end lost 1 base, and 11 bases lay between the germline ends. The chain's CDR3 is CASSLAPSVGTDTQYF. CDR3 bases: TGTGCCAGCAGCTTAGCGCCCTCAGTCGGCACAGATACGCAGTATTTT.

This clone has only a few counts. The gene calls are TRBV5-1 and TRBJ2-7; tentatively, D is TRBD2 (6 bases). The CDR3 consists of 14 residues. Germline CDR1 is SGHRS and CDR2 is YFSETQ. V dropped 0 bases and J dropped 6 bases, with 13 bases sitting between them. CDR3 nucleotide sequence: TGCGCCAGCAGCTTGGATGCCTCCGGGGGCGAGCAGTACTTC. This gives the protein CASSLDASGGEQYF. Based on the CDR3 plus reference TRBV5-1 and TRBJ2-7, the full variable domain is KAGVTQTPRYLIKTRGQQVTLSCSPISGHRSVSWYQQTPGQGLQFLFEYFSETQRNKGNFPGRFSGRQFSNSRSEMNVSTLELGDSALYLCASSLDASGGEQYFGPGTRLTVT.

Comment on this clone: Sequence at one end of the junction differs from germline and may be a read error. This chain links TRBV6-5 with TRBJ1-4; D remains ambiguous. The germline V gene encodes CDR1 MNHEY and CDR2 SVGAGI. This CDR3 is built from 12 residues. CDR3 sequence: CASSNGVERLFF. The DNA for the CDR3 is TGTGCCAGCAGTAACGGGGTAGAAAGACTGTTTTTT.

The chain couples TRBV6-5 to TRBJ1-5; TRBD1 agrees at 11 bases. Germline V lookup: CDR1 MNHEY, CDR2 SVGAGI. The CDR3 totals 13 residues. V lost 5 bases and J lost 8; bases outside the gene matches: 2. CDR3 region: CASSRDRGKPQHF. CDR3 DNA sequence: TGTGCCAGCAGTAGGGACAGGGGGAAGCCCCAGCATTTT.

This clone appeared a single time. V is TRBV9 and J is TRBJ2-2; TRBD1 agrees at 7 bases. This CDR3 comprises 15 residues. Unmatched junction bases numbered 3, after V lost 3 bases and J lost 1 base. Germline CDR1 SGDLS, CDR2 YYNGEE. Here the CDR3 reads CASSDWTGNTGELFF. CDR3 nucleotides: TGTGCCAGCAGCGACTGGACAGGGAACACCGGGGAGCTGTTTTTT.

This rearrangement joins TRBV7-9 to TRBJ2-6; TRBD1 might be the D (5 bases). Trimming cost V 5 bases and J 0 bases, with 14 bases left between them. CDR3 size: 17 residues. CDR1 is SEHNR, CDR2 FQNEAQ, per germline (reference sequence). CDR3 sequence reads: CASSMLSDTSGANVLTF. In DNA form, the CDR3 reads TGTGCCAGCAGCATGCTTTCGGACACCTCTGGGGCCAACGTCCTGACTTTC.

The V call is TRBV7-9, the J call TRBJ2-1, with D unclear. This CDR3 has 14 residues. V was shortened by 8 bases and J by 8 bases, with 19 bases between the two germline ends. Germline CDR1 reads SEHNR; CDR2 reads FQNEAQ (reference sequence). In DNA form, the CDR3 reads TGTGCCAGCTCTGGGTCGGGTAGCTGGGATGAGCAGTTCTTC. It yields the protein CASSGSGSWDEQFF.